This TCR beta chain was captured in a study of blood T cell repertoires in COVID-19. Background on the study: Sites in the United States, Italy and Spain provided acute and convalescent COVID-19 samples. Sources were T cells, B-cell-depleted T cells, or PBMCs; the material itself was cDNA or gDNA.

In the study's own analysis: Researchers report that nucleated cell counts were estimated from reference gene primer amplification. Clones were read by immunoSEQ multiplex PCR, and TCRdb kept only the in-frame ones, dropping some. V and J calls and clone size are given by that table; D and trimming were obtained from the DNA. Of around 120,000 clones in the sample, 90% were seen once. CDR1 and CDR2 from the germline V gene are SGDLS and YYNGEE. This CDR3 contains 15 residues. Trimming removed 6 bases from V and 7 bases from J; junction bases left unmatched: 12. Followed longitudinally, the Seattle patients had been enrolled during active infection.

This rearrangement joins TRBV9 to TRBJ1-3; 8 bases fit TRBD1. Sequenced sample: peripheral blood. The clonotype originates from an older woman with COVID-19, enrolled during active disease. The CDR3 nucleotides are TGTGCCAGCACACCGGACAGGGCGCTATGGAACACCATATATTTT. Translation: CASTPDRALWNTIYF.